Sequencing of this TCR beta chain was carried out in a study of shared clonotypes between healthy human individuals (dated by TCRdb to the early 2020s). For the study in its entirety: The cohort comprised a couple of women and a few men aged 18 to 49 years. Per donor, three plates each were used for CD4 naive and CD4 memory, two for CD8 naive, and one for CD8 memory. To estimate repertoire size and how much clonotypes are shared between individuals, the study performed deep sequencing of blood TCR repertoires from a few healthy adults. Libraries were prepared and TCR repertoires were sequenced by different laboratories using diverse techniques, in order to increase sequencing depth and limit assay-specific biases. Per donor, leukapheresis produced somewhere between about 0.9 and 9.5 billion PBMCs. Broad study findings and their caveats: Incomplete sequencing was indicated by rarefaction of sorted-subset datasets, despite the large sequencing depth. Based on pairwise subsampling, the degree of clonotype sharing among donors was expected to be affected by sequencing depth. About 5% of naive CD4, 3.5% of naive CD8, 2.3% of memory CD4, and around 0.42% of memory CD8 clonotypes were shared across four donors. Only blood was sampled, and tissue TCR repertoires likely differ from those in blood. Compared with non-shared clonotypes, clonotypes shared by all four sorted-subset donors had higher generation probabilities. The small number of donors limited the genetic and exposure-history diversity represented. Larger estimated clonotype richness was generally found for naive subsets than for memory subsets.

The CDR3 contains 13 residues, cysteine and phenylalanine counted. Only the CDR3 DNA stays, 39 bases, in frame from base 1. A distance of 15 bases separates the germline ends of V and J, which lose 10 bases and 3 bases respectively. CDR1 and CDR2, per the germline V gene, are MDHEN and SYDVKM. Worth noting for this clone: Its specific antigen is unknown. No base-level quality is on record; no much larger clone is a single base apart.

The donors were healthy, HIV-negative adults who had no recently reported acute infections or vaccinations. Only Caucasian adults living in Nashville, Tennessee, USA were represented among the donors. CD4+ T cells were enriched through magnetic negative selection, after which naive cells were positively selected on CD45RA and the remaining negative fraction served as the memory subset. After blood collection by leukapheresis, PBMCs were isolated using Ficoll-Histopaque density gradient centrifugation and then cryopreserved in the vapor phase of liquid nitrogen. Purity and quantity of every magnetically sorted T cell population were checked by analytical flow cytometry. Genomic DNA was isolated from every sorted fraction and measured by UV absorbance on a Nanodrop 2000c. TCR CDR3 regions were amplified from genomic DNA by multiplex PCR using the deep immunoSEQ assay. Extracted genomic DNA from each cell subset was distributed evenly across all wells of several immunoSEQ 96-well plates, and each plate was treated as a replicate. For sorted subsets, roughly 0.2 ug genomic DNA, equal to about 30,000 T cell genomes, was loaded into each replicate PCR. The purified libraries were quantified using a Qubit 3.0 fluorometer, sized with a Bioanalyzer 2100, and then quantified again using the KAPA Library Quantification kit. Every immunoSEQ 96-well plate was sequenced on a dedicated single-read 150-cycle Illumina NextSeq 550 flow cell. Concerning the study's data processing: Because only junctional sequences without quality scores were contained in the immunoSEQ output, filtering matching that applied to full-length reads could not be performed. Sequences were annotated with PyIR, a Python wrapper for IgBLAST v1.9, and V/J genes and CDR3 were assigned using IMGT germline references. Reads with weak V/J assignments (E-value above 1e-6), missing CDR3, stop codons, out-of-frame junctions, or ambiguous translated residues were removed. V3J clonotypes were defined by identical inferred V gene, J gene, and CDR3 amino acid sequence. Percentage overlap between repertoires was computed as shared unique clonotypes divided by the size of the smaller repertoire. RTK rarefaction, the Chao1 estimator, and Recon v2.1 estimates of unobserved clonotypes were used to assess repertoire richness. OLGA was used to compute generation probabilities for all TCRbeta clonotypes that the gDNA method yielded from a few donors. TCRdb re-hosts the immuneACCESS table, in-frame sequences only. Its copies lack some clones; in the studies checked, an unresolved V gene accounts for under half of them, and the cause for the rest is not known. V, J and clone size reflect that table, while D and trimming were determined from the DNA. The sample table holds over a million clones, of which about 80% were seen once. 0.55% to 0.7% of the sample is in the top ten clones.

This sequence was found in a man aged 18 to 30 in good health. Some clones in this sample may be carry-over from other donors' samples. The chain is encoded by TRBV28 joined to TRBJ1-2; the D gene cannot be named for sure. The sequenced material came from memory CD4+ T cells from PBMCs. In the paper's terms, the cell subset or site label means: CD45RA-negative fraction. The nucleotides are TGTGCCACCTTTAACAATCCGCACTATGGCTACACCTTC. Its product reads: CATFNNPHYGYTF.